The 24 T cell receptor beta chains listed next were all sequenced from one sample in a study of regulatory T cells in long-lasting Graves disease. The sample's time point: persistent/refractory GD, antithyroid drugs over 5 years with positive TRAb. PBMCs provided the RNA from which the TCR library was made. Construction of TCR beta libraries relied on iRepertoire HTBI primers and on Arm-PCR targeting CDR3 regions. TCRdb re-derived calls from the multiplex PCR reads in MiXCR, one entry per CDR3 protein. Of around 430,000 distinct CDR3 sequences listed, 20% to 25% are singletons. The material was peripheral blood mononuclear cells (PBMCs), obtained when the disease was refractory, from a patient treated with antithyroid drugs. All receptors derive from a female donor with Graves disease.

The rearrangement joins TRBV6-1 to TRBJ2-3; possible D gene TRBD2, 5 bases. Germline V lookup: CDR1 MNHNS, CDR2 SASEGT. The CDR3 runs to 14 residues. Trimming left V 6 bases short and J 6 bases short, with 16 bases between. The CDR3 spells CASSERLRGDTQYF. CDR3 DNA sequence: TGTGCCAGCAGCGAGAGACTCCGCGGGGATACGCAGTATTTT.

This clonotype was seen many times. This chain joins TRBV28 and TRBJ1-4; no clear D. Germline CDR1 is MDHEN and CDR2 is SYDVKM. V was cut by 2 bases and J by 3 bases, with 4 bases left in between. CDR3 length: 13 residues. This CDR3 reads CASSLRPNEKLFF. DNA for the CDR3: TGTGCCAGCAGTTTAAGGCCTAATGAAAAACTGTTTTTT. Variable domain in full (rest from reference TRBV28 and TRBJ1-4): DVKVTQSSRYLVKRTGEKVFLECVQDMDHENMFWYRQDPGLGLRLIYFSYDVKMKEKGDIPEGYSVSREKKERFSLILESASTNQTSMYLCASSLRPNEKLFFGSGTQLSVL.

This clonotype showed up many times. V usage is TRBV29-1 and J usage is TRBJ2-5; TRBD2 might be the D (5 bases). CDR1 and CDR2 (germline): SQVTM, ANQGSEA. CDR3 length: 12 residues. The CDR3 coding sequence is TGCAGTGGGGTCGGGGAGTGGGAGACCCAGTACTTC. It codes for CSGVGEWETQYF.

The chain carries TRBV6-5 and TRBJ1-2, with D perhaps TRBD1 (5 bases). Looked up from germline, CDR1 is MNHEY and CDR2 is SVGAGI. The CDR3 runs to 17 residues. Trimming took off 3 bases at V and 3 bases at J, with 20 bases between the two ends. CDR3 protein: CASSYFTLGQSDYGYTF. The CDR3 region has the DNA TGTGCCAGCAGTTATTTCACGCTGGGGCAATCGGACTATGGCTACACCTTC.

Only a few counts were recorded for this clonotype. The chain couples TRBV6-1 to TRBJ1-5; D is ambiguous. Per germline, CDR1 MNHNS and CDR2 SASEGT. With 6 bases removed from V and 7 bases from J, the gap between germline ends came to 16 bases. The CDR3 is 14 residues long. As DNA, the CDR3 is TGTGCCAGCAGCCCCCTGGGGAGGGCCCAGCCCCAGCATTTT. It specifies CASSPLGRAQPQHF.

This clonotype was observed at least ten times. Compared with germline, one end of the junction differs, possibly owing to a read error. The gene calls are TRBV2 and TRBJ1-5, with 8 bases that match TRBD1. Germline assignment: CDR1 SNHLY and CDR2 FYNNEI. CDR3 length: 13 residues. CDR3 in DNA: TGTACCAGCATGGGGACAGGAGGAGGGCCCCAGCATTTT. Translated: CTSMGTGGGPQHF.

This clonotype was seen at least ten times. This CDR3 reads CSSGGDQETQYF. Here the CDR3 DNA reads TGCAGTAGCGGGGGCGACCAAGAGACCCAGTACTTC. The chain carries TRBV20-1 and TRBJ2-5; 8 bases match TRBD2. The CDR3 runs 12 residues. The V gene's germline CDR1 is DFQATT and CDR2 SNEGSKA (reference sequence). The V gene end was trimmed by 8 bases and the J gene end by 0 bases; junction bases not matched to a gene: 2.

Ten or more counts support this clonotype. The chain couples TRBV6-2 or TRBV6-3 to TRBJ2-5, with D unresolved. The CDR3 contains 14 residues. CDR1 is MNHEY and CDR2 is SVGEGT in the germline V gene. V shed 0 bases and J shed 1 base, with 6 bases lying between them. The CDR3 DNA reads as TGTGCCAGCAGTTACTCAGGCCTCCAAGAGACCCAGTACTTC. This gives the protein CASSYSGLQETQYF.

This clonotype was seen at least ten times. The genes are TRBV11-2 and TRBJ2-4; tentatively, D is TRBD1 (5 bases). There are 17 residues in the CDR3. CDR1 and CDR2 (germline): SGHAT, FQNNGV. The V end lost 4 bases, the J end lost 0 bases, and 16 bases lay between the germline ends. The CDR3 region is CASSSMQGPLAKNIQYF. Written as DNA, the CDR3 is TGTGCCAGCAGCTCAATGCAGGGTCCCCTAGCCAAAAACATTCAGTACTTC.

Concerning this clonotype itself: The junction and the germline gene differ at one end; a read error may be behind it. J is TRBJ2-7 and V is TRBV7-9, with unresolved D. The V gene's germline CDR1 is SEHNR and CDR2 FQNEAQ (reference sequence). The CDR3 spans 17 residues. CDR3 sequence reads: CASSQGPVTLRSLEQYF. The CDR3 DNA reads TGCGCCAGCAGCCAAGGGCCTGTGACTCTCCGGTCCCTCGAGCAGTACTTC.

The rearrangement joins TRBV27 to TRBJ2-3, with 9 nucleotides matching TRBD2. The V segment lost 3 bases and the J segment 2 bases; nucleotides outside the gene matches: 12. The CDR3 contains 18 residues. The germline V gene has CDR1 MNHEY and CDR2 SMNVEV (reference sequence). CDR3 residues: CASSFRPPLAGNTDTQYF. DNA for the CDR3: TGTGCCAGCAGTTTTAGGCCACCCCTAGCGGGGAACACAGATACGCAGTATTTT.

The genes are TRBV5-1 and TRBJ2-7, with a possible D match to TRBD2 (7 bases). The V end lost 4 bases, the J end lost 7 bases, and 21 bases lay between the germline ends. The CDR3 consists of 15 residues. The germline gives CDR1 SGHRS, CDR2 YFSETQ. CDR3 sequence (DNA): TGCGCCAGCAGCACCGAGCCGGGGGGCCCCCAAGAGCAGTACTTC. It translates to CASSTEPGGPQEQYF. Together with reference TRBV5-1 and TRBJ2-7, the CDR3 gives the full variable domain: KAGVTQTPRYLIKTRGQQVTLSCSPISGHRSVSWYQQTPGQGLQFLFEYFSETQRNKGNFPGRFSGRQFSNSRSEMNVSTLELGDSALYLCASSTEPGGPQEQYFGPGTRLTVT.

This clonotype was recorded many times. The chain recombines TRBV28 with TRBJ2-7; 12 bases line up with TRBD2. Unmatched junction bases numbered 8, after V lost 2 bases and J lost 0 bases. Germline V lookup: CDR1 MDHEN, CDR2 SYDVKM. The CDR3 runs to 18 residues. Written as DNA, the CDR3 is TGTGCCAGCAGTTTACTAATTAGACTAGCGGGGGCCTCCTACGAGCAGTACTTC. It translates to CASSLLIRLAGASYEQYF.

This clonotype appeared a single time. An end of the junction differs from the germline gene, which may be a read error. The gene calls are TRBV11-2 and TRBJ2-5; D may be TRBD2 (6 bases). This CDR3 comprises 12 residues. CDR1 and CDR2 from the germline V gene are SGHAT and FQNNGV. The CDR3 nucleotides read TGTGCCAGCAGCTTAGGCCGGGAGACCCGGTACTTC. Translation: CASSLGRETRYF. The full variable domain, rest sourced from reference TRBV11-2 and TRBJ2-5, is EAGVAQSPRYKIIEKRQSVAFWCNPISGHATLYWYQQILGQGPKLLIQFQNNGVVDDSQLPKDRFSAERLKGVDSTLKIQPAKLEDSAVYLCASSLGRETRYFGPGTRLLVL.

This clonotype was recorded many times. The DNA of the CDR3 is TGTGCCAGCAGTTCCTCCGGGACAGTTCCTCCCTACGAGCAGTACTTC. Its translation: CASSSSGTVPPYEQYF. The chain carries TRBV6-5 and TRBJ2-7; 7 bases align to TRBD1. The germline V gene has CDR1 MNHEY and CDR2 SVGAGI. Unmatched junction bases numbered 11, after V lost 4 bases and J lost 2 bases. The CDR3 has 16 residues.

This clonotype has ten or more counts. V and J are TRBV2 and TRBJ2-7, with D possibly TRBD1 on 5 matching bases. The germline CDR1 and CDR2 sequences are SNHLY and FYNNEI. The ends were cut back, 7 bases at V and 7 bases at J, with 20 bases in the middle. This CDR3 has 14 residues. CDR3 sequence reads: CASKLVVGVVEQYF. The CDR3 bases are TGTGCCAGCAAACTCGTGGTAGGGGTGGTAGAGCAGTACTTC.

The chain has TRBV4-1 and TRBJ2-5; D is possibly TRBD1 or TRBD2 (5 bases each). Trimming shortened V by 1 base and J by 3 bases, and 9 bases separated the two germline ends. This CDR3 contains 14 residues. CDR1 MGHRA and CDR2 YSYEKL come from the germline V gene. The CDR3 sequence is CASSQGGGEETQYF. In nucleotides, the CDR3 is TGCGCCAGCAGCCAAGGTGGGGGAGAAGAGACCCAGTACTTC.

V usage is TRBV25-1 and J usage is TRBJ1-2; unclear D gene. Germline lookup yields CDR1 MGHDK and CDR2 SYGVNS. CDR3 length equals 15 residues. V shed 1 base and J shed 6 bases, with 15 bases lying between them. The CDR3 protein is CASSEFYLGEDGYTF. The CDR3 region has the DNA TGTGCCAGCAGTGAATTCTATCTAGGTGAAGATGGCTACACCTTC.

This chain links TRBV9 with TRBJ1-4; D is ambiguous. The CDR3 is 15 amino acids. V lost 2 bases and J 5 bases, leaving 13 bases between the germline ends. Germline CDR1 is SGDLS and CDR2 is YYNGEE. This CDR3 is CASSVHGEGNEKLFF. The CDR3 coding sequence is TGTGCCAGCAGCGTTCATGGGGAAGGAAATGAAAAACTGTTTTTT.

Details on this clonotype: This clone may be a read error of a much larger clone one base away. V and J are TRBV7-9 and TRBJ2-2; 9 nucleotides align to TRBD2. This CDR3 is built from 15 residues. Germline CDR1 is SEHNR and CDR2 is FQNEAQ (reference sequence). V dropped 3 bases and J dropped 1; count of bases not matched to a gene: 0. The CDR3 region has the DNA TGTGCCAGCAGCTTTAGCGGGGGGAACACCGGGGAGCTGTTTTTT. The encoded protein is CASSFSGGNTGELFF.

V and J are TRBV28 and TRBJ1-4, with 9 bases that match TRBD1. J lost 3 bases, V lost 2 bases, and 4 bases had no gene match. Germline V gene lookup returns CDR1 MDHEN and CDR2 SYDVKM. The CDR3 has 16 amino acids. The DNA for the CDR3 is TGTGCCAGCAGTTTAGCCCGGACAGGGGCTAATGAAAAACTGTTTTTT. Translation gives CASSLARTGANEKLFF.

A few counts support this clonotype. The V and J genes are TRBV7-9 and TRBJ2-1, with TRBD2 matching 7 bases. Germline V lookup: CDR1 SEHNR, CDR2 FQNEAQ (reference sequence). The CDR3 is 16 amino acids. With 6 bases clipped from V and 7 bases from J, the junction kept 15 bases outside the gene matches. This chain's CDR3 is CASRPKSGEGVNEQFF. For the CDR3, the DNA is TGTGCCAGCAGACCAAAATCGGGGGAGGGCGTGAATGAGCAGTTCTTC.

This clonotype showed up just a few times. CDR3 in DNA: TGTGCCAGCAGTTTAGGAGGGGATGGAGAAAAACTGTTTTTT. Protein sequence: CASSLGGDGEKLFF. The chain has TRBV12-3 or TRBV12-4 and TRBJ1-4; D is possibly TRBD1 (5 bases). The CDR3 runs to 14 residues. The V and J ends lost 1 base and 8 bases respectively, with 11 bases between them.

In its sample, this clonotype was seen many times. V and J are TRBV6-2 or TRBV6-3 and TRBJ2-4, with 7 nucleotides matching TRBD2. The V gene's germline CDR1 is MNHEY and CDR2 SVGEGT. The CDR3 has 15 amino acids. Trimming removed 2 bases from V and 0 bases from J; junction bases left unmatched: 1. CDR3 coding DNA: TGTGCCAGCAGTTACAGCGGGGTAGCCAAAAACATTCAGTACTTC. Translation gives CASSYSGVAKNIQYF.